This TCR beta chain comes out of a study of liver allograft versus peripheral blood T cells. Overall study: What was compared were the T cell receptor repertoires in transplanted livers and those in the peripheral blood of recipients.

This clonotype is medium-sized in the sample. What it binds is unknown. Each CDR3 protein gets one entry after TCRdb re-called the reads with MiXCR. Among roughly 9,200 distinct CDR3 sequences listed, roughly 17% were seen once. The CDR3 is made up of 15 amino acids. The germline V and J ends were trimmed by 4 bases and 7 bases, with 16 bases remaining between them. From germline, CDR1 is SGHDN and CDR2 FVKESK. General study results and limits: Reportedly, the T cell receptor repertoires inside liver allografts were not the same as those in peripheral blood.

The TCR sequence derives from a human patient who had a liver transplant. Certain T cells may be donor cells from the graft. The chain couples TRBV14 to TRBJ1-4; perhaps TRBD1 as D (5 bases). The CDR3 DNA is TGTGCCAGCAGCCGGGGAAGGGGAGGTTCTGAAAAACTGTTTTTT. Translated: CASSRGRGGSEKLFF.